Below, 13 T cell receptor beta chains from the same sample are listed, as sequenced in a study of cytomegalovirus exposure and HLA in healthy donors. Amplification used 60 Vbeta primers and 13 Jbeta primers. The table came from immunoSEQ multiplex PCR; TCRdb's copy has only in-frame clones and leaves some out. The data hold about 89,000 clones, with roughly 70% observed a single time. Sequencing input: PBMCs. The source is a man under 40 in good health and CMV-seronegative.

This sequence joins TRBV19 and TRBJ2-6; no firm D call. Germline CDR1 and CDR2: LNHDA and SQIVND (reference sequence). CDR3 length equals 14 residues. Trimming took off 8 bases at V and 4 bases at J, with 12 bases between the two ends. The CDR3 sequence: CASAQNPGANVLTF. The CDR3 DNA is TGTGCCAGTGCTCAGAACCCCGGGGCCAACGTCCTGACTTTC.

There are a few counts of this clone. The chain couples TRBV5-1 to TRBJ2-7, with 9 bases aligning to TRBD1. Per the germline V gene, CDR1 is SGHRS and CDR2 is YFSETQ. CDR3 length equals 15 residues. J lost 0 bases, V lost 2 bases, and 3 bases had no gene match. The CDR3 region is CASSLTGGSSYEQYF. The CDR3 DNA follows: TGCGCCAGCAGCTTAACAGGGGGCAGCTCCTACGAGCAGTACTTC.

This clone was observed a few times. The junction departs from germline at one end; a sequencing error may be responsible. This chain links TRBV7-9 with TRBJ2-2; D remains ambiguous. CDR1 and CDR2 from the germline V gene are SEHNR and FQNEAQ (reference sequence). The CDR3 has 14 amino acids. The CDR3 loop is CSSSLVSSTGELFF. The CDR3 nucleotides read TGTTCCAGCAGCTTAGTTTCGAGCACCGGGGAGCTGTTTTTT.

The rearrangement uses TRBV7-9 and TRBJ2-7; no definite D call. Looked up from germline, CDR1 is SEHNR and CDR2 is FQNEAQ (reference sequence). The CDR3 length is 12 residues. Deletions cut 5 bases from V and 7 bases from J, with 12 bases between. This CDR3 reads CASSPGPREQYF. CDR3 coding DNA: TGTGCCAGCAGCCCCGGTCCCCGTGAGCAGTACTTC.

V and J are TRBV28 and TRBJ1-5; D not certain. Germline CDR1 and CDR2: MDHEN and SYDVKM. V lost 1 base, J lost 0 bases, and 10 bases lay in between. This CDR3 is 16 amino acids long. The chain's CDR3 is CASSLYGLSSNQPQHF. Written as DNA, the CDR3 is TGTGCCAGCAGTTTATACGGACTGAGTAGCAATCAGCCCCAGCATTTT.

This clone was detected a few times. The J gene is TRBJ1-1, the V gene TRBV30; D is ambiguous. The V gene lost 0 bases and the J gene lost 1 base, with 6 bases spanning the gap. This CDR3 has 13 amino acids. Germline CDR1 is GTSNPN and CDR2 is SVGIG (reference sequence). CDR3 nucleotides: TGTGCCTGGAGTGTGGAGGAGAACACTGAAGCTTTCTTT. Amino acid sequence: CAWSVEENTEAFF.

The rearrangement links TRBV29-1 to TRBJ2-2, with a weak D call TRBD2 (7 bases). From germline, CDR1 is SQVTM and CDR2 ANQGSEA. The CDR3 runs 13 residues. V lost 8 bases to trimming and J lost 1 base, with 11 bases between them. CDR3 sequence: CSWEGGNTGELFF. The CDR3 DNA follows: TGCAGCTGGGAGGGGGGGAACACCGGGGAGCTGTTTTTT.

This rearrangement joins TRBV25-1 to TRBJ2-5; TRBD2 aligns across 8 bases. The CDR3 runs 15 residues. The germline V gene encodes CDR1 MGHDK and CDR2 SYGVNS. J lost 1 base, V lost 1 base, and 2 bases had no gene match. CDR3 sequence: CASSELSGSQETQYF. CDR3 DNA: TGTGCCAGCAGTGAATTGAGCGGGAGCCAAGAGACCCAGTACTTC.

The chain carries TRBV4-2 and TRBJ2-4; a possible D gene is TRBD1 (5 bases). Germline CDR1 is LGHNA and CDR2 is YNFKEQ. This CDR3 comprises 17 residues. V was cut by 0 bases and J by 7 bases, with 19 bases left in between. Written as DNA, the CDR3 is TGTGCCAGCAGCCAAGAATCAGGATCGACAGCCGCCAACATTCAGTACTTC. This sequence encodes CASSQESGSTAANIQYF.

This clone was seen a few times. This chain connects TRBV30 to TRBJ1-5; D gene ambiguous. With 0 bases removed from V and 8 bases from J, the gap between germline ends came to 14 bases. CDR1 is GTSNPN, CDR2 SVGIG, per germline (reference sequence). CDR3 size: 14 residues. As DNA, the CDR3 is TGTGCCTGGAGTGTTCAGGTAGGAGGAAAGCCCCAGCATTTT. This sequence encodes CAWSVQVGGKPQHF.

The genes are TRBV19 and TRBJ1-5, with 9 bases lining up with TRBD1. The trim removed 7 bases at V and 2 bases at J, leaving 6 bases unmatched. This CDR3 contains 15 residues. The germline gives CDR1 LNHDA, CDR2 SQIVND (reference sequence). The CDR3 protein is CASKSRTGGNQPQHF. The CDR3 DNA reads as TGTGCCAGTAAAAGTAGGACAGGGGGCAATCAGCCCCAGCATTTT.

This sequence joins TRBV7-7 and TRBJ2-5; unclear D gene. Germline lookup yields CDR1 SSHAT and CDR2 FNYEAQ (reference sequence). This CDR3 region has 16 residues. V lost 5 bases and J 2 bases, leaving 18 bases between the germline ends. This CDR3 is CASSPLGSVMQETQYF. In DNA form, the CDR3 reads TGTGCCAGCAGCCCCCTCGGCAGCGTGATGCAAGAGACCCAGTACTTC.

This chain uses TRBV29-1 with TRBJ1-2; no clear D gene. This CDR3 has 12 amino acids. From germline, CDR1 is SQVTM and CDR2 ANQGSEA. Between the trimmed V and J ends, which lost 4 bases and 7 bases, there was a span of 13 bases. In nucleotides, the CDR3 is TGCAGCGTTGCACCTCGAGCCGGTGGCTACACCTTC. It translates to CSVAPRAGGYTF. The full variable domain, its missing parts supplied by reference TRBV29-1 and TRBJ1-2, is SAVISQKPSRDICQRGTSLTIQCQVDSQVTMMFWYRQQPGQSLTLIATANQGSEATYESGFVIDKFPISRPNLTFSTLTVSNMSPEDSSIYLCSVAPRAGGYTFGSGTRLTVV.